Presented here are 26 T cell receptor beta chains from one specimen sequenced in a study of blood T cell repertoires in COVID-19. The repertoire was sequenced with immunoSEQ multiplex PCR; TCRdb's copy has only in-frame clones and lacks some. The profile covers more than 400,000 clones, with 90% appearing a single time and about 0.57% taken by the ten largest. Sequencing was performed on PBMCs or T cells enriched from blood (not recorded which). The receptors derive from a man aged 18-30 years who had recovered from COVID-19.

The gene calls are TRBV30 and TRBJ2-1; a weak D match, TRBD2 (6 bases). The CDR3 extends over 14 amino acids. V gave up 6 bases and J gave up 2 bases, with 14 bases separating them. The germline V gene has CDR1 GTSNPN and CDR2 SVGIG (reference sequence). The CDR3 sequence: CACTRASAYNEQFF. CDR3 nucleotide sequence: TGTGCCTGCACCCGGGCTAGCGCCTACAATGAGCAGTTCTTC.

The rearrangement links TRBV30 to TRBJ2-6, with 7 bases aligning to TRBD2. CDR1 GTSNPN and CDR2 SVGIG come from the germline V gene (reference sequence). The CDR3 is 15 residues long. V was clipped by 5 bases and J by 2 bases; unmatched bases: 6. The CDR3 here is CAWALGGAGANVLTF. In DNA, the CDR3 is TGTGCCTGGGCCCTGGGGGGGGCTGGGGCCAACGTCCTGACTTTC.

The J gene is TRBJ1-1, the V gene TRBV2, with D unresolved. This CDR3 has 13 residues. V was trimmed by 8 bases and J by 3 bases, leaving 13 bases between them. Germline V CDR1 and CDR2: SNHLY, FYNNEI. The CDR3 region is CASLGTLDTEAFF. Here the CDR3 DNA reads TGTGCCAGCCTAGGCACACTTGACACTGAAGCTTTCTTT.

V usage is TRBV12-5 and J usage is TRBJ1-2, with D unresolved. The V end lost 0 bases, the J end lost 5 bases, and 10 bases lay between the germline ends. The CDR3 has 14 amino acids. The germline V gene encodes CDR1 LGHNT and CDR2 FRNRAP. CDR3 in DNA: TGTGCTAGTGGTTTGGTGTCCGGGGTGTATGGCTACACCTTC. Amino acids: CASGLVSGVYGYTF.

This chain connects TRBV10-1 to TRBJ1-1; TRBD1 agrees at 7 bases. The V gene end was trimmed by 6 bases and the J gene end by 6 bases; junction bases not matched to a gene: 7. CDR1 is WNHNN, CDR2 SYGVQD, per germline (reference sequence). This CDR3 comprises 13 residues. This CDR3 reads CASRARQGSEAFF. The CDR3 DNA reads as TGCGCCAGCAGGGCCCGACAGGGATCTGAAGCTTTCTTT.

This CDR3 is CASSQPPGDTQYF. As DNA, the CDR3 is TGTGCCAGCAGCCAACCGCCAGGAGATACGCAGTATTTT. V and J are TRBV3-1 (or the pseudogene TRBV3-2) and TRBJ2-3, with D hard to call. The CDR3 has 13 residues. V was clipped by 2 bases and J by 5 bases, with 8 bases between them. Germline CDR1 reads LGHDT; CDR2 reads YNNKEL (reference sequence).

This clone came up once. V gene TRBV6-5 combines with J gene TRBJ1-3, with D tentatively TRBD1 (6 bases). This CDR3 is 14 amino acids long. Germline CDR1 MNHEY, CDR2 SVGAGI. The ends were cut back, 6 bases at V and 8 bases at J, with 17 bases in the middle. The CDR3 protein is CASSQNAGADTIYF. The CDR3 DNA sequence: TGTGCCAGCAGCCAAAACGCAGGGGCGGACACCATATATTTT.

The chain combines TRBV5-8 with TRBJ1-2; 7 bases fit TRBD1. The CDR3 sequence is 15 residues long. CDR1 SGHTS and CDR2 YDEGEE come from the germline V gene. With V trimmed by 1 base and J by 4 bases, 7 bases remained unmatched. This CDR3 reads CASSLLGQTIYGYTF. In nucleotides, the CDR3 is TGTGCCAGCAGCTTGTTGGGACAGACCATCTATGGCTACACCTTC.

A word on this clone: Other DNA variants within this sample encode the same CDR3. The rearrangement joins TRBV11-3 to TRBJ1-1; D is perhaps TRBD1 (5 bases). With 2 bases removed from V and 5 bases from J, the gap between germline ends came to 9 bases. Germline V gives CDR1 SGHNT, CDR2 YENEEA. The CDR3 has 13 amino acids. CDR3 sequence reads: CASSLQGGTEAFF. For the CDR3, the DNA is TGTGCCAGCAGCTTACAGGGAGGGACTGAAGCTTTCTTT. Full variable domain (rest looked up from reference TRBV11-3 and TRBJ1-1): EAGVVQSPRYKIIEKKQPVAFWCNPISGHNTLYWYLQNLGQGPELLIRYENEEAVDDSQLPKDRFSAERLKGVDSTLKIQPAELGDSAVYLCASSLQGGTEAFFGQGTRLTVV.

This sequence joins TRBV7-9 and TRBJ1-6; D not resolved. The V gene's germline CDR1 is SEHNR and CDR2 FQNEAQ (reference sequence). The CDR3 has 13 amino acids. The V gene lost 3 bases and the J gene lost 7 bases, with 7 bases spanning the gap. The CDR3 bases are TGTGCCAGCAGCTTGCGGGTAAATTCACCCCTCCACTTT. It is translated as CASSLRVNSPLHF.

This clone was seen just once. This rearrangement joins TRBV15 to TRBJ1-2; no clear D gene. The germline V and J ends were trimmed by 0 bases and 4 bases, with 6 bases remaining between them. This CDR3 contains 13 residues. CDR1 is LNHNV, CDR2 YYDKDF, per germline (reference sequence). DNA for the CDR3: TGTGCCACCAGCAGAGAGGAGGGCTATGGCTACACCTTC. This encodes CATSREEGYGYTF.

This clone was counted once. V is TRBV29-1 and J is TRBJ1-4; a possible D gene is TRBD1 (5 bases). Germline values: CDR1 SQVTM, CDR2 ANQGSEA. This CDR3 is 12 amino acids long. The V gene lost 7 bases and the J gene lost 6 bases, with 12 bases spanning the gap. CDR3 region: CSARVGDEKLFF. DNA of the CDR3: TGCAGCGCCAGGGTAGGGGATGAAAAACTGTTTTTT.

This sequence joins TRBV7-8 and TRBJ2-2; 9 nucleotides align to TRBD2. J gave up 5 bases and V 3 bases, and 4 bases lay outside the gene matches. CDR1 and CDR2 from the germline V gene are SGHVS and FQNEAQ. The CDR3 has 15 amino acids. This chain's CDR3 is CASSLLAGWTGELFF. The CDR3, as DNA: TGTGCCAGCAGCTTGCTAGCGGGATGGACCGGGGAGCTGTTTTTT.

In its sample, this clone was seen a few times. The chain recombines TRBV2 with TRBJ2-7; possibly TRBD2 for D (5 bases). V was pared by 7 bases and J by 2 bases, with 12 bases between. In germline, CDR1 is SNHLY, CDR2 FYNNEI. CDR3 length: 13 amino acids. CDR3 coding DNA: TGTGCCAGCAACCGGGGAGATGCCTACGAGCAGTACTTC. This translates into CASNRGDAYEQYF.

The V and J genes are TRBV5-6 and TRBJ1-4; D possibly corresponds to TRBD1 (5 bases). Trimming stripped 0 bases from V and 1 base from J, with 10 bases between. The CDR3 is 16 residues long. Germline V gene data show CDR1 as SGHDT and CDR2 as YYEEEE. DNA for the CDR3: TGTGCCAGCAGCTTGGACGGGGGGAGAACTAATGAAAAACTGTTTTTT. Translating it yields CASSLDGGRTNEKLFF.

CDR3 protein: CASSQGSQAFF. CDR3 nucleotides: TGTGCCAGCAGCCAAGGGAGCCAAGCTTTCTTT. This chain joins TRBV3-1 (or the pseudogene TRBV3-2) and TRBJ1-1, with unresolved D. Germline assignment: CDR1 LGHDT and CDR2 YNNKEL (reference sequence). V shed 1 base and J shed 9 bases, with 6 bases lying between them. This CDR3 is 11 amino acids long.

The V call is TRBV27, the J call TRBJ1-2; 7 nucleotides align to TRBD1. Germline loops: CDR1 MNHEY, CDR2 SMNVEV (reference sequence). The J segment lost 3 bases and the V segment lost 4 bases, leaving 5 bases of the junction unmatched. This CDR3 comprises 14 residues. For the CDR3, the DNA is TGTGCCAGCAGTTCCGCTACAGGGGACTATGGCTACACCTTC. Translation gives CASSSATGDYGYTF.

CDR3 loop: CASSLYEPGQGNSPLHF. CDR3 DNA: TGTGCCAGCAGTTTATACGAACCGGGACAGGGTAATTCACCCCTCCACTTT. J is TRBJ1-6 and V is TRBV27; 9 positions agree with TRBD1. With V trimmed by 1 base and J by 6 bases, 7 bases remained unmatched. This CDR3 comprises 17 residues. Germline V gene data show CDR1 as MNHEY and CDR2 as SMNVEV (reference sequence).

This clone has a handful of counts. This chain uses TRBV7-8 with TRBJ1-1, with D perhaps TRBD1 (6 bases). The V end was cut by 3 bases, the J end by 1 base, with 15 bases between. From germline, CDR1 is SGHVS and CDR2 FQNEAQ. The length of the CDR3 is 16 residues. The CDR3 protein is CASSFPQGTRNTEAFF. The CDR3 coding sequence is TGTGCCAGCAGCTTTCCTCAGGGGACCCGGAACACTGAAGCTTTCTTT.

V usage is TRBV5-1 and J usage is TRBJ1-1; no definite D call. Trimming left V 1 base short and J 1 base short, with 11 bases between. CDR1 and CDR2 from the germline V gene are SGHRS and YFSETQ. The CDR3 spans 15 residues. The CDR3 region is CASSLLSLRNTEAFF. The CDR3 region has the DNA TGCGCCAGCAGCTTGCTGTCACTGCGGAACACTGAAGCTTTCTTT.

CDR3 nucleotides: TGTGCCAGCTCACCAGACATGGAGGGGAGCACTGAAGCTTTCTTT. It is translated as CASSPDMEGSTEAFF. The gene calls are TRBV18 and TRBJ1-1; possibly TRBD1 for D (5 bases). Trimming took 2 bases from V and 4 from J, leaving 14 bases between them. This CDR3 spans 15 amino acids. Germline-derived CDR1 and CDR2 are KGHSH and LQKENI.

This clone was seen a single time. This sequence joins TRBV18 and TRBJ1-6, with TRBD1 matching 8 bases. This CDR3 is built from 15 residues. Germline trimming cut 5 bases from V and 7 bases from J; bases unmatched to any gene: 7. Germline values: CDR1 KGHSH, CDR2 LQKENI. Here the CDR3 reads CASSTGQGPNSPLHF. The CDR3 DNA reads TGTGCCAGCTCAACCGGACAGGGACCCAATTCACCCCTCCACTTT.

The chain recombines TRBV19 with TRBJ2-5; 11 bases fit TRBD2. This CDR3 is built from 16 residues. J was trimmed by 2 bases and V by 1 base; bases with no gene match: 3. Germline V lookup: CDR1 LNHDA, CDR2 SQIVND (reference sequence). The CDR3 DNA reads TGTGCCAGTAGTATAGGGCTAGCGGGAGGACAAGAGACCCAGTACTTC. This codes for CASSIGLAGGQETQYF.

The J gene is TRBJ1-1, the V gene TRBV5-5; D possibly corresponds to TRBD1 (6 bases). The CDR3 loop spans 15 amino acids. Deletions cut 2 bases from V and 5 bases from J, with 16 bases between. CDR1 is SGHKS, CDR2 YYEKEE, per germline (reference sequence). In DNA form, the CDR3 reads TGTGCCAGCAGCTTCGGGGGGCGGGCCGGGACTGAAGCTTTCTTT. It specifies CASSFGGRAGTEAFF.

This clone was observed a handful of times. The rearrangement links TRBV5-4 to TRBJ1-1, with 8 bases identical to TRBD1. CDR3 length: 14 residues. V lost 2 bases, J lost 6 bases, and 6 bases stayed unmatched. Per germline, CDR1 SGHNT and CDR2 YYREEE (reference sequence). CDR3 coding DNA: TGTGCCAGCAGCTTAGACAGGGGTCGCGCTGAAGCTTTCTTT. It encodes CASSLDRGRAEAFF.

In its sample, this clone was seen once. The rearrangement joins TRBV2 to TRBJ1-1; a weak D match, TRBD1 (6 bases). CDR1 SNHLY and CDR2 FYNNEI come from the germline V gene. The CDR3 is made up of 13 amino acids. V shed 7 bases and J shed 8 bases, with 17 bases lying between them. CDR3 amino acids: CASKGVGPAEAFF. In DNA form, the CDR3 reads TGTGCCAGCAAGGGGGTGGGGCCGGCCGAAGCTTTCTTT.